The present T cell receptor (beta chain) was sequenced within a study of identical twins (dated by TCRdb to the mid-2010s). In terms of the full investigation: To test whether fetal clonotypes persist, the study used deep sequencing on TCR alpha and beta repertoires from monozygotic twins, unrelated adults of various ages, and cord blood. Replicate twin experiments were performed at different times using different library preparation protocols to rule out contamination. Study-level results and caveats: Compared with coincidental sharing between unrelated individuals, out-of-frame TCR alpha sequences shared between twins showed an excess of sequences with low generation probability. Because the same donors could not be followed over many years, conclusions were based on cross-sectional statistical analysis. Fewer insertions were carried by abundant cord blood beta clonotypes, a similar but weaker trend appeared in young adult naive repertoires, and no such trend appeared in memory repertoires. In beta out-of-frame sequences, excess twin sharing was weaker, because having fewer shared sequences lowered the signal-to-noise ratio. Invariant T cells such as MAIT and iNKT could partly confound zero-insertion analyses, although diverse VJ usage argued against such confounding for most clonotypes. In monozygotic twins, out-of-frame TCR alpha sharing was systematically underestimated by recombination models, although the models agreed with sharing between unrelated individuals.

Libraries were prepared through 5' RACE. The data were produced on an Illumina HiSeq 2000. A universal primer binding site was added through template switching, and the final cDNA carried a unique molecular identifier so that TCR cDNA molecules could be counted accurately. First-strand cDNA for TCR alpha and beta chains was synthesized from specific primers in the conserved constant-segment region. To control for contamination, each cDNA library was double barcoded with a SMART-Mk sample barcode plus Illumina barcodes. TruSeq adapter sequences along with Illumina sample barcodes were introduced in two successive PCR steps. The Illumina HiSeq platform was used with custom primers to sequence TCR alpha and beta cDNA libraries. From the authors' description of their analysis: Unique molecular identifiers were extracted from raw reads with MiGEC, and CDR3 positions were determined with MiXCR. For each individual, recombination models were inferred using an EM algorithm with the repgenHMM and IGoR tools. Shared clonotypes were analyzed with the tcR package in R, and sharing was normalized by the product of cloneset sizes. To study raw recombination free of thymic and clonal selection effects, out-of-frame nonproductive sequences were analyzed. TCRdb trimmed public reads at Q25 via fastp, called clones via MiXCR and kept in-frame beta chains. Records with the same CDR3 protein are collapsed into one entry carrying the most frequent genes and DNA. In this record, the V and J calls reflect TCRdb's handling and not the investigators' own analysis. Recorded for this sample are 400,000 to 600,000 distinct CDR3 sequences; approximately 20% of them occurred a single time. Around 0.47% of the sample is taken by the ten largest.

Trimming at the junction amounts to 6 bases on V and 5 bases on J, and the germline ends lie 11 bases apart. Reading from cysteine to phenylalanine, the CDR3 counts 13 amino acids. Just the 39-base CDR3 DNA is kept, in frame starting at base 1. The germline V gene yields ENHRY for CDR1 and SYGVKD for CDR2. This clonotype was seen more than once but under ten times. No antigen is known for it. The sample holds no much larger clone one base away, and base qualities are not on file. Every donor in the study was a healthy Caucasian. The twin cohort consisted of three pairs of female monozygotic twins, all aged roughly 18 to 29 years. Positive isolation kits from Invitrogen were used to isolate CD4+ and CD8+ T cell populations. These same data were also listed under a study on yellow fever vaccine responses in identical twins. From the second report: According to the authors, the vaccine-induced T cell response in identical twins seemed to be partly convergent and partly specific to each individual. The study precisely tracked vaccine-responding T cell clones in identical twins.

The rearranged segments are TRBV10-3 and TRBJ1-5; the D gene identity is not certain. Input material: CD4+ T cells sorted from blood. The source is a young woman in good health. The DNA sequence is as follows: TGTGCCATCAGCCCCGACGTGTATCAGCCCCAGCATTTT. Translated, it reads CAISPDVYQPQHF.